A single TCR beta chain is shown here with its context. Its antigen is unidentified. TCRdb re-called the 5' RACE reads through MiXCR, storing one row per CDR3 protein. The sample holds tens of thousands of distinct CDR3 sequences, approximately 11% seen once. This entry belongs to a study of CD8 T cells in ankylosing spondylitis. V shed 0 bases, J shed 6 bases, and the junction held 6 bases outside the gene matches. Germline CDR1 SGDLS, CDR2 YYNGEE. This CDR3 has 14 amino acids. Study findings and constraints: A CD8+ phenotype characterized the disease-linked clones, which were relatively rare in peripheral blood. Researchers reportedly found disease-linked clones significantly enriched in matched ankylosing spondylitis synovial fluid.

The sample consisted of blood, either unsorted or a sorted T cell fraction (not recorded which). This chain joins TRBV9 and TRBJ2-7; the match to TRBD2 covers 7 bases. The TCR was taken from a male donor with ankylosing spondylitis or in good health (not recorded which). The CDR3 reads CASSVDPGGGEQYF. The DNA for the CDR3 is TGTGCCAGCAGCGTAGATCCAGGCGGGGGCGAGCAGTACTTC.